These 2 T cell receptor beta chains were sequenced from one sample in a study of T cell repertoires in cytomegalovirus infection. TCRdb redid the calling of the reads with MiXCR, one entry per CDR3 protein. This sample has about 110,000 distinct CDR3 sequences, with 10% found just once. No antigen is known for these receptors. Material for sequencing was PBMCs, sequenced either directly or after in vitro stimulation (not recorded which). These receptors came from a human donor in good health (CMV status not recorded). Some clones in this sample may be carry-over from other donors' samples.

This clonotype showed up many times. The chain carries TRBV7-2 and TRBJ2-1, with 8 bases aligning to TRBD2. CDR3 length equals 19 residues. Trimming removed 2 bases from V and 0 bases from J; junction bases left unmatched: 12. The V gene's germline CDR1 is SGHTA and CDR2 FQGNSA. The CDR3 nucleotides read TGTGCCAGCAGCTTATCATCTGGGCAGGGACTAGGCTCCTACAATGAGCAGTTCTTC. Amino acids: CASSLSSGQGLGSYNEQFF.

This clonotype appeared many times. This chain joins TRBV14 and TRBJ2-7, with D uncertain. Germline V CDR1 and CDR2: SGHDN, FVKESK. This CDR3 spans 12 amino acids. Trimming cost V 0 bases and J 4 bases, with 4 bases left between them. DNA of the CDR3: TGTGCCAGCAGCCAAGACGCATACGAGCAGTACTTC. It codes for CASSQDAYEQYF.